These 20 T cell receptor beta chains were all obtained from the same sample, sequenced in a study of blood T cell repertoires in COVID-19 (dated by TCRdb to about 2020). Libraries were constructed by the immunoSEQ multiplex PCR assay. Entries here come from immuneACCESS through TCRdb and include only in-frame sequences with V and J called. Some clones fail to appear in such tables; in the studies checked, an unresolved V gene covers under half of the shortfall, and the cause of the remainder is unknown. The sample data list 180,000 or so clones, and 65% to 90% of these were observed just once. The ten largest clones add up to approximately 8% of the sample. The sample was peripheral blood. These receptors originate from a man in his 60s with acute or convalescent COVID-19.

This chain joins TRBV9 and TRBJ2-1, with 9 bases matching TRBD2. J was trimmed by 8 bases and V by 0 bases; bases with no gene match: 6. CDR1 is SGDLS, CDR2 YYNGEE, per germline. This CDR3 contains 15 residues. The CDR3 loop is CASSVGGGRAHEQFF. The CDR3, as DNA: TGTGCCAGCAGCGTAGGAGGCGGGAGGGCCCATGAGCAGTTCTTC.

The genes are TRBV30 and TRBJ1-1; D unresolved. This CDR3 region has 14 residues. V lost 5 bases to trimming and J lost 4 bases, with 17 bases between them. Germline assignment: CDR1 GTSNPN and CDR2 SVGIG (reference sequence). The CDR3 is CAWAAGGISTEAFF. As DNA, the CDR3 is TGTGCCTGGGCGGCGGGAGGTATATCCACTGAAGCTTTCTTT.

The chain couples TRBV4-1 to TRBJ2-7; TRBD2 matches at 10 bases. After removal of 3 bases from V and 3 bases from J, the junction contained 5 bases not matched to a gene. The CDR3 sequence is 15 residues long. CDR1 and CDR2 from the germline V gene are MGHRA and YSYEKL. CDR3 coding DNA: TGCGCCAGCAGCCAGTGGAGCGGGGGGGTCTACGAGCAGTACTTC. Translated, it gives CASSQWSGGVYEQYF.

V is TRBV9 and J is TRBJ2-1; 8 bases fit TRBD2. Germline V gene data show CDR1 as SGDLS and CDR2 as YYNGEE. This CDR3 spans 15 amino acids. V gave up 3 bases and J gave up 7 bases; unmatched junction bases: 9. As DNA, the CDR3 is TGTGCCAGCAGCGGTAGCGGGGCCCTGGTTAATGAGCAGTTCTTC. Protein sequence: CASSGSGALVNEQFF.

The V and J genes are TRBV4-1 and TRBJ2-3, with TRBD2 matching 8 bases. Looked up from germline, CDR1 is MGHRA and CDR2 is YSYEKL. J gave up 5 bases and V 4 bases, and 11 bases lay outside the gene matches. The CDR3 is 16 amino acids. The CDR3 bases are TGCGCCAGCAGCCGTGGATCGGGAGGGCCGAGAGATACGCAGTATTTT. As protein: CASSRGSGGPRDTQYF.

This clone occurred once. The chain combines TRBV29-1 with TRBJ2-1, with 11 bases aligning to TRBD1. The trim removed 6 bases at V and 7 bases at J, leaving 8 bases unmatched. Germline V lookup: CDR1 SQVTM, CDR2 ANQGSEA. The CDR3 extends over 14 amino acids. CDR3 residues: CSVEYRDRGNEQFF. Here the CDR3 DNA reads TGCAGCGTAGAGTACCGGGACAGGGGGAATGAGCAGTTCTTC.

The chain combines TRBV6-5 with TRBJ1-1, with D tentatively TRBD1 (5 bases). The CDR3 has 14 amino acids. Germline assignment: CDR1 MNHEY and CDR2 SVGAGI. The V gene lost 4 bases and the J gene lost 5 bases, with 14 bases spanning the gap. The CDR3 sequence is CASSFTGTLTEAFF. The CDR3 nucleotides read TGTGCCAGCAGTTTTACCGGGACTTTAACTGAAGCTTTCTTT.

The gene calls are TRBV28 and TRBJ2-7; tentative D call: TRBD2 (7 bases). Trimming stripped 5 bases from V and 2 bases from J, with 16 bases between. The CDR3 sequence is 15 residues long. Germline V gives CDR1 MDHEN, CDR2 SYDVKM. The CDR3: CASSLGGGQTYEQYF. The CDR3, as DNA: TGTGCCAGCAGTCTAGGGGGGGGACAAACCTACGAGCAGTACTTC.

The rearrangement uses TRBV3-1 (or the pseudogene TRBV3-2) and TRBJ1-2; possibly TRBD1 for D (5 bases). V was clipped by 4 bases and J by 8 bases, with 14 bases between them. The CDR3 totals 13 residues. Germline CDR1 reads LGHDT; CDR2 reads YNNKEL (reference sequence). CDR3 amino acids: CASSLRQSRGYTF. CDR3 sequence (DNA): TGTGCCAGCAGCCTAAGACAGTCGCGGGGCTACACCTTC.

This clone turned up a few times. V usage is TRBV28 and J usage is TRBJ2-1; D possibly corresponds to TRBD2 (6 bases). Germline CDR1 and CDR2: MDHEN and SYDVKM. This CDR3 is built from 15 residues. Between the trimmed V and J ends, which lost 4 bases and 6 bases, there was a span of 16 bases. CDR3 in amino acids: CASSSSGDPGNEQFF. In DNA form, the CDR3 reads TGTGCCAGCAGTTCCTCGGGGGACCCGGGCAATGAGCAGTTCTTC.

This chain uses TRBV7-9 with TRBJ2-2; 13 bases map to TRBD2. From germline, CDR1 is SEHNR and CDR2 FQNEAQ (reference sequence). Trimming took 5 bases from V and 4 from J; bases not matched to a gene: 10. CDR3 length equals 18 residues. The CDR3 DNA is TGTGCCAGCAGCCCCGGGACTAGCGGGATCGATGGCACCGGGGAGCTGTTTTTT. Translation: CASSPGTSGIDGTGELFF.

This clone was picked up one time. V and J are TRBV19 and TRBJ1-5; the match to TRBD1 covers 10 bases. There are 16 residues in the CDR3. V was clipped by 0 bases and J by 5 bases; unmatched bases: 4. Per germline, CDR1 LNHDA and CDR2 SQIVND (reference sequence). The CDR3 DNA follows: TGTGCCAGTAGTATAGATATGGGGACAGGGGATCAGCCCCAGCATTTT. This sequence encodes CASSIDMGTGDQPQHF.

This chain joins TRBV5-1 and TRBJ2-7, with TRBD1 identical over 7 bases. J was trimmed by 2 bases and V by 5 bases; bases with no gene match: 4. CDR1 and CDR2 from the germline V gene are SGHRS and YFSETQ. The CDR3 has 13 residues. CDR3 in DNA: TGCGCCAGCAGGGGGGACAGCACCTACGAGCAGTACTTC. It yields the protein CASRGDSTYEQYF.

This chain uses TRBV7-2 with TRBJ2-1, with 9 nucleotides matching TRBD2. The germline V gene has CDR1 SGHTA and CDR2 FQGNSA. Trimming at V came to 2 bases and at J to 5 bases, leaving 4 bases not matched to a gene. CDR3 length equals 15 residues. The CDR3 region is CASSLSIAGDNEQFF. The CDR3 bases are TGTGCCAGCAGCTTATCTATAGCGGGAGACAATGAGCAGTTCTTC.

This clone was detected only once. V is TRBV27 and J is TRBJ1-1, with TRBD1 matching 8 bases. Germline-derived CDR1 and CDR2 are MNHEY and SMNVEV (reference sequence). V lost 2 bases to trimming and J lost 6 bases; unmatched junction nucleotides: 5. The CDR3 totals 14 residues. The CDR3 sequence is CASSLVRGPSEAFF. CDR3 coding DNA: TGTGCCAGCAGTTTAGTCAGGGGGCCCTCTGAAGCTTTCTTT.

This sequence joins TRBV29-1 and TRBJ1-2; TRBD1 matches 7 bases. This CDR3 spans 11 amino acids. Germline trimming cut 8 bases from V and 6 bases from J; bases unmatched to any gene: 6. Germline V gives CDR1 SQVTM, CDR2 ANQGSEA. The DNA for the CDR3 is TGCAGCACCCAGGGGGTAGATGGCTACACCTTC. This encodes CSTQGVDGYTF. Full variable domain (missing parts from reference TRBV29-1 and TRBJ1-2): SAVISQKPSRDICQRGTSLTIQCQVDSQVTMMFWYRQQPGQSLTLIATANQGSEATYESGFVIDKFPISRPNLTFSTLTVSNMSPEDSSIYLCSTQGVDGYTFGSGTRLTVV.

J is TRBJ1-5 and V is TRBV6-1; the D gene is possibly TRBD1 (6 bases). The CDR3 spans 15 residues. CDR1 is MNHNS and CDR2 is SASEGT in the germline V gene. V was clipped by 0 bases and J by 6 bases, with 12 bases between them. Here the CDR3 reads CASSEAGDISQPQHF. CDR3 bases: TGTGCCAGCAGTGAAGCGGGGGACATATCTCAGCCCCAGCATTTT.

This clone turned up a few times. This chain joins TRBV5-1 and TRBJ2-1, with TRBD1 identical over 11 bases. This CDR3 has 15 amino acids. The J segment lost 7 bases and the V segment lost 2 bases, leaving 5 bases of the junction unmatched. CDR1 SGHRS and CDR2 YFSETQ come from the germline V gene. The CDR3, as DNA: TGCGCCAGCAGCTTCGGACAGGGGGCTAGAAATGAGCAGTTCTTC. It is translated as CASSFGQGARNEQFF.

DNA for the CDR3: TGCGCCAGCAGCTTAACTAGGGAGACCCAGTACTTC. Protein: CASSLTRETQYF. This sequence joins TRBV5-1 and TRBJ2-5; D possibly corresponds to TRBD2 (5 bases). There are 12 residues in the CDR3. CDR1 is SGHRS and CDR2 is YFSETQ in the germline V gene. V was pared by 2 bases and J by 5 bases, with 7 bases between.

This clone was counted a few times. The chain has TRBV14 and TRBJ2-7; 9 bases align to TRBD2. The CDR3 spans 15 residues. Trimming cost V 4 bases and J 0 bases; bases outside gene matches: 4. Germline V gene sequence: CDR1 SGHDN, CDR2 FVKESK. CDR3 nucleotide sequence: TGTGCCAGCAGCCGGGGAGCGGGAGGCTCCTACGAGCAGTACTTC. As protein: CASSRGAGGSYEQYF.